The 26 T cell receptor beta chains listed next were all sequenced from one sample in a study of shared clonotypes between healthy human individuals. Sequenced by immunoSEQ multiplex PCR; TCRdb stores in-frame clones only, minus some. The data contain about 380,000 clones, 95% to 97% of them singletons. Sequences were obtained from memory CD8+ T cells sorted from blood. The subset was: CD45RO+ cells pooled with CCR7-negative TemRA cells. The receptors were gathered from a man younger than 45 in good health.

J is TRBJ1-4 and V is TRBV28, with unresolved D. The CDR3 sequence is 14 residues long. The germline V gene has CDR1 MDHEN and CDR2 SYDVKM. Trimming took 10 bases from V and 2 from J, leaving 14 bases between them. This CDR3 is CATWPRSTNEKLFF. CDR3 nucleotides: TGTGCCACGTGGCCCAGGTCGACTAATGAAAAACTGTTTTTT.

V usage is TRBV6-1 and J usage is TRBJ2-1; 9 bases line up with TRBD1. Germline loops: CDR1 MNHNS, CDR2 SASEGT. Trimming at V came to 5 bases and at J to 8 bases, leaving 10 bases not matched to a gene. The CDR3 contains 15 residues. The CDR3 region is CASSPGGQGRHEQFF. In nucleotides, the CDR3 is TGTGCCAGCAGTCCTGGCGGACAGGGGCGCCATGAGCAGTTCTTC.

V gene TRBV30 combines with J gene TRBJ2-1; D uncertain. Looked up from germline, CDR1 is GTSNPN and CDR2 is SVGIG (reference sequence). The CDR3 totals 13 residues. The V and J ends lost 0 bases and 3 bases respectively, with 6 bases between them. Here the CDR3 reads CAWSVFGYNEQFF. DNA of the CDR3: TGTGCCTGGAGTGTATTTGGCTACAATGAGCAGTTCTTC.

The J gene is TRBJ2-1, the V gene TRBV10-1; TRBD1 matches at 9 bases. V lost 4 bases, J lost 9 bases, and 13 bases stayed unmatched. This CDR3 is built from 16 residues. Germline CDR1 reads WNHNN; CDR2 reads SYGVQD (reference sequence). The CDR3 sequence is CASSASGTGFVSEQFF. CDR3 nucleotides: TGCGCCAGCAGTGCGTCCGGGACAGGGTTTGTAAGTGAGCAGTTCTTC.

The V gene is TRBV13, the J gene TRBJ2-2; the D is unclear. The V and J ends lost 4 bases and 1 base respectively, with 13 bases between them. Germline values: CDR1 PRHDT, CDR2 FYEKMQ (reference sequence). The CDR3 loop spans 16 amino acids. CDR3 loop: CASSSEPSMNTGELFF. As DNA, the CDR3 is TGTGCCAGCAGCTCAGAGCCATCAATGAACACCGGGGAGCTGTTTTTT.

DNA for the CDR3: TGTGCCACCAGCAGATCCGCGAATAGCGGGAGGGAGGCAGATACGCAGTATTTT. Translating gives CATSRSANSGREADTQYF. The chain carries TRBV15 and TRBJ2-3, with 11 bases identical to TRBD2. V was pared by 2 bases and J by 4 bases, with 11 bases of the junction left unmatched. CDR1 LNHNV and CDR2 YYDKDF come from the germline V gene (reference sequence). This CDR3 is built from 18 residues.

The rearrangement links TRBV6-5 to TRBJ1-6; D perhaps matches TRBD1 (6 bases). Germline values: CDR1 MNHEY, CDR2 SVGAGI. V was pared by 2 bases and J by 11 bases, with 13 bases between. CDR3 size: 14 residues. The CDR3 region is CASSYRQGRTPLHF. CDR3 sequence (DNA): TGTGCCAGCAGTTACAGGCAGGGGCGGACACCCCTCCACTTT.

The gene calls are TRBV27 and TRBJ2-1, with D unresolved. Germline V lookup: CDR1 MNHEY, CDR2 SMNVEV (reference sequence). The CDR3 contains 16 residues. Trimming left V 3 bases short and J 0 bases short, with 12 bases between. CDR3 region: CASSFSADASYNEQFF. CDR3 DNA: TGTGCCAGCAGTTTCTCGGCGGACGCCTCCTACAATGAGCAGTTCTTC.

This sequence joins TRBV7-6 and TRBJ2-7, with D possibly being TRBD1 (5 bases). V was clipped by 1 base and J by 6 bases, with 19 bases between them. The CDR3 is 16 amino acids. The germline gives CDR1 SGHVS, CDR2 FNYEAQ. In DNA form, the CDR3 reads TGTGCCAGCAGCTTAGGTGGACAAATTTTTTTCGGCGAGCAGTACTTC. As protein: CASSLGGQIFFGEQYF.

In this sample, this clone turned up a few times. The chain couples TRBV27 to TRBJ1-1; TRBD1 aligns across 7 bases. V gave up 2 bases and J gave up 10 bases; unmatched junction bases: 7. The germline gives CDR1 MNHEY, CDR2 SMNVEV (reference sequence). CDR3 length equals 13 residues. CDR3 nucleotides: TGTGCCAGCAGTTTAGAGGAAGGGGGCCGAGCTTTCTTT. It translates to CASSLEEGGRAFF.

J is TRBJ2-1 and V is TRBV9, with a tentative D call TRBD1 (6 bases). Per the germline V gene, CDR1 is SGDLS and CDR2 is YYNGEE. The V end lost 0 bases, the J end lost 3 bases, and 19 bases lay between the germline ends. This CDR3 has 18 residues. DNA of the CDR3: TGTGCCAGCAGCGTAGCGTCCAGTGATGGGACATACTACAATGAGCAGTTCTTC. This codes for CASSVASSDGTYYNEQFF.

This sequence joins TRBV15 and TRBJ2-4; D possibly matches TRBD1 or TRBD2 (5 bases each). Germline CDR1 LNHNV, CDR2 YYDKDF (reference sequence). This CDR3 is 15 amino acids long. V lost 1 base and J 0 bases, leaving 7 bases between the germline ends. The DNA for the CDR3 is TGTGCCACCAGCAGAGGGGGGACAGCCAAAAACATTCAGTACTTC. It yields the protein CATSRGGTAKNIQYF.

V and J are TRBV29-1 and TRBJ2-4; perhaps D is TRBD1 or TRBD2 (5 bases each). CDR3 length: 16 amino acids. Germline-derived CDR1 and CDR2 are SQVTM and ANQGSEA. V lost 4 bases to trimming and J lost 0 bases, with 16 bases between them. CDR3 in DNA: TGCAGCGTTGTGCGTGCGGTGGGGGTAGCCAAAAACATTCAGTACTTC. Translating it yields CSVVRAVGVAKNIQYF.

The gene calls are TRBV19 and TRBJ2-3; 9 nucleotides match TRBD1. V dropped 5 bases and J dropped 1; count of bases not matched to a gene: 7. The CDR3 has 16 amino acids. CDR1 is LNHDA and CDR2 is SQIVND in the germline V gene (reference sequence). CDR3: CASSPGTGRGTDTQYF. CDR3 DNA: TGTGCCAGTAGTCCCGGGACAGGGCGGGGCACAGATACGCAGTATTTT.

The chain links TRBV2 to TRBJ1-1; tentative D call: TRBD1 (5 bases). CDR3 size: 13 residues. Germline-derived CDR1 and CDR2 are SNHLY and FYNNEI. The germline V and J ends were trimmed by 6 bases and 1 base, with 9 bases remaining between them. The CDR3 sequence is CASRPTGNTEAFF. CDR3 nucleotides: TGTGCCAGCAGACCCACAGGGAACACTGAAGCTTTCTTT.

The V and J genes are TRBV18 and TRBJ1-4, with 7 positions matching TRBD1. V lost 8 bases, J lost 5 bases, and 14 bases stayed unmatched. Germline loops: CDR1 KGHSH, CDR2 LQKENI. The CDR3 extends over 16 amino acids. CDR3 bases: TGTGCCAGCCCAGAGCCGGAGGGACAGAGGAATGAAAAACTGTTTTTT. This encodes CASPEPEGQRNEKLFF.

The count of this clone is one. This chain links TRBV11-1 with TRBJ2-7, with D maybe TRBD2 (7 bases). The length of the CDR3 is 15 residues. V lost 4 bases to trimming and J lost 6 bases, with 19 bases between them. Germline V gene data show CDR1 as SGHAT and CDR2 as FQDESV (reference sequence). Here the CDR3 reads CASSYVAGAAGEQYF. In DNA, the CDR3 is TGTGCCAGCAGCTATGTGGCGGGGGCGGCGGGCGAGCAGTACTTC.

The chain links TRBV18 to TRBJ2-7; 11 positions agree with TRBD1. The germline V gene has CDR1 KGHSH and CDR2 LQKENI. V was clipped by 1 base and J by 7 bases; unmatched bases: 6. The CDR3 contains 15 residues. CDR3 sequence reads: CASSPLGQGAGEQYF. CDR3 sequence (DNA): TGTGCCAGCTCACCACTTGGACAGGGGGCGGGAGAGCAGTACTTC.

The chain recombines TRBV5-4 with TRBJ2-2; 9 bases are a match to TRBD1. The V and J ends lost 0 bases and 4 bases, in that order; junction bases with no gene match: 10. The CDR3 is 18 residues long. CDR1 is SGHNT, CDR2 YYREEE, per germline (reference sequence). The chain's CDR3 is CASSLGRDRAEGTGELFF. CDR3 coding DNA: TGTGCCAGCAGCTTGGGACGGGACAGGGCGGAGGGCACCGGGGAGCTGTTTTTT.

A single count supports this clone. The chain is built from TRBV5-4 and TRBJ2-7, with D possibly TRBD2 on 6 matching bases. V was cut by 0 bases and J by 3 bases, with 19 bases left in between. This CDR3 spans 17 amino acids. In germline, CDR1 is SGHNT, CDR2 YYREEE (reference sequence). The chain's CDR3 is CASSLGGGAREYYEQYF. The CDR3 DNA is TGTGCCAGCAGCTTGGGGGGCGGGGCACGGGAGTACTACGAGCAGTACTTC.

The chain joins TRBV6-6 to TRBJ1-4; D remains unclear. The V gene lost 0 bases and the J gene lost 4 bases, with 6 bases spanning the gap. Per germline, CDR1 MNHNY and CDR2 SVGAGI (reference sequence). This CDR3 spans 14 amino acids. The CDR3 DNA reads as TGTGCCAGCAGTTACTCGACTGTTAATGAAAAACTGTTTTTT. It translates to CASSYSTVNEKLFF.

The CDR3 DNA sequence: TGTGCCAGCAGCCCGAACCGGAACACTGAAGCTTTCTTT. It yields the protein CASSPNRNTEAFF. The chain employs TRBV7-6 and TRBJ1-1; D is unclear. Germline lookup yields CDR1 SGHVS and CDR2 FNYEAQ. V was trimmed by 5 bases and J by 1 base, leaving 8 bases between them. This CDR3 is built from 13 residues. Full variable domain (missing parts from reference TRBV7-6 and TRBJ1-1): GAGVSQSPRYKVTKRGQDVALRCDPISGHVSLYWYRQALGQGPEFLTYFNYEAQQDKSGLPNDRFSAERPEGSISTLTIQRTEQRDSAMYRCASSPNRNTEAFFGQGTRLTVV.

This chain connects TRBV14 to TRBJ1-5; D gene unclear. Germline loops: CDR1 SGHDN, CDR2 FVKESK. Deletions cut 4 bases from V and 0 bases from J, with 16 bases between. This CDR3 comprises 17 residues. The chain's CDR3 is CASSPPGSFYSNQPQHF. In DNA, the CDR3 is TGTGCCAGCAGCCCCCCGGGAAGCTTCTATAGCAATCAGCCCCAGCATTTT.

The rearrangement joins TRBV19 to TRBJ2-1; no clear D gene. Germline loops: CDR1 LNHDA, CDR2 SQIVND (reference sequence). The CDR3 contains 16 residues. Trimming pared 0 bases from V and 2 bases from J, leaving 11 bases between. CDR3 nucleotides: TGTGCCAGTAGTATAGATCAACCCCAGGCCTACAATGAGCAGTTCTTC. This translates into CASSIDQPQAYNEQFF.

The CDR3 loop is CASLLVGEQYF. CDR3 coding DNA: TGTGCCAGTCTTCTGGTGGGCGAGCAGTACTTC. The chain has TRBV2 and TRBJ2-7; D is ambiguous. CDR1 and CDR2 (germline): SNHLY, FYNNEI. Trimming took off 9 bases at V and 6 bases at J, with 12 bases between the two ends. This CDR3 spans 11 amino acids.

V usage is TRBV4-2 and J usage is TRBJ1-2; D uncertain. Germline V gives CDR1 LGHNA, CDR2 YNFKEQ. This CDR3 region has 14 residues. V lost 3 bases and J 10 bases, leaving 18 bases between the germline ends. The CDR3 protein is CASSQVGLRADYTF. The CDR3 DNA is TGTGCCAGCAGCCAGGTCGGCCTACGGGCGGACTACACCTTC.